The T cell receptor beta chain under discussion was sequenced for a study of blood T cell repertoires in COVID-19. Participants were aged about 18 to 90 years, lived in 25 or so US areas, and enrolled virtually. The assay was immunoSEQ multiplex PCR, and TCRdb's table has in-frame clones only and misses some. The sample comprises some 260,000 clones, approximately 90% of which are singletons, and under 2.5% rests with the top ten. Germline CDR1 reads SGHRS; CDR2 reads YFSETQ. CDR3 length: 16 residues. The ends were cut back, 2 bases at V and 1 base at J, with 15 bases in the middle. The sequenced sample consisted of PBMCs or T cells enriched from blood (not recorded which). The origin of this receptor is a woman aged 18-29 years who had recovered from COVID-19. This chain joins TRBV5-1 and TRBJ1-1; D may be TRBD1 (5 bases). The CDR3 protein is CASSFYLGLRNTEAFF. Here the CDR3 DNA reads TGCGCCAGCAGCTTCTATCTGGGGCTCAGGAACACTGAAGCTTTCTTT.